Sequencing of this T cell receptor (beta chain) was carried out in a study of T cell changes during pregnancy in multiple sclerosis. The CDR3 totals 16 residues. Germline values: CDR1 LGHNA, CDR2 YSLEER. Trimming took off 0 bases at V and 8 bases at J, with 16 bases between the two ends. Measured with immunoSEQ multiplex PCR; TCRdb has only the in-frame clones, and not every one. The sample lists 40,000 to 60,000 clones, about 90% seen once, with approximately 0.5% in the top ten. The receptor was isolated from a female donor with multiple sclerosis, enrolled in a pregnancy study. Sequencing was performed on CD4+ T cells from peripheral blood mononuclear cells, taken after pregnancy. The chain recombines TRBV4-3 with TRBJ2-2, with D possibly being TRBD2 (6 bases). The CDR3 loop reads CASSQEPLARRGELFF. CDR3 bases: TGCGCCAGCAGCCAAGAACCACTAGCTCGTCGGGGGGAGCTGTTTTTT.